This T cell receptor (beta chain) was retrieved from a study of blood T cells in healthy people across ages. This CDR3 is 15 amino acids long. The germline gives CDR1 DFQATT, CDR2 SNEGSKA (reference sequence). Trimming took off 1 base at V and 7 bases at J, with 17 bases between the two ends. It was with a sample-barcoded 5' primer and a J-beta primer mix that a second PCR of about 7 to 12 cycles was run. TCRdb used MiXCR to reprocess the 5' RACE reads, holding one entry per CDR3 protein. The table records about 1.4 million distinct CDR3 sequences, 55% to 75% of them present only once. The chain couples TRBV20-1 to TRBJ2-1; D is perhaps TRBD2 (6 bases). The receptor's source is a man younger than 30 in good health. The specimen was blood. CDR3 nucleotide sequence: TGCAGTGCTAGAGGGGGCGTGGGAGGTCGAAATGAGCAGTTCTTC. Translated: CSARGGVGGRNEQFF.